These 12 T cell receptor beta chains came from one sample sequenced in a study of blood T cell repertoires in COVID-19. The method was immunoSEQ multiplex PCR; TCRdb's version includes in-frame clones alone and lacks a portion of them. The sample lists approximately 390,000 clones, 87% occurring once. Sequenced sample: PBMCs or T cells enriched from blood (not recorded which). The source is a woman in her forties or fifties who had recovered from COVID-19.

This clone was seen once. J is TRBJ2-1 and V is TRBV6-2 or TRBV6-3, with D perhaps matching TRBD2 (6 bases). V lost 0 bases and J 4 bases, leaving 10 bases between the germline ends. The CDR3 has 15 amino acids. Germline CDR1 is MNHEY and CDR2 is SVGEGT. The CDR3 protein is CASSYSGGEYNEQFF. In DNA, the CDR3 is TGTGCCAGCAGTTACTCTGGCGGGGAGTACAATGAGCAGTTCTTC.

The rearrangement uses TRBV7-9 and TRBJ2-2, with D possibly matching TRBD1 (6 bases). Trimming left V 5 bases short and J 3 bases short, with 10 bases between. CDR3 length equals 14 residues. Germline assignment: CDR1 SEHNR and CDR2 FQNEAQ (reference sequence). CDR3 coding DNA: TGTGCCAGCAGCCAGGACAGCCACACCGGGGAGCTGTTTTTT. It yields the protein CASSQDSHTGELFF.

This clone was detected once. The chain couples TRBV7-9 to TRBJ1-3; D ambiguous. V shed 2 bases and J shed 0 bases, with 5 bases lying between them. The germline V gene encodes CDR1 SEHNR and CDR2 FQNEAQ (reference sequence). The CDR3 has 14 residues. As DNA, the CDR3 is TGTGCCAGCAGCTTACCGAGCTCTGGAAACACCATATATTTT. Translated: CASSLPSSGNTIYF. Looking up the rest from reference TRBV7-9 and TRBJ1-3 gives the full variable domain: DTGVSQNPRHKITKRGQNVTFRCDPISEHNRLYWYRQTLGQGPEFLTYFQNEAQLEKSRLLSDRFSAERPKGSFSTLEIQRTEQGDSAMYLCASSLPSSGNTIYFGEGSWLTVV.

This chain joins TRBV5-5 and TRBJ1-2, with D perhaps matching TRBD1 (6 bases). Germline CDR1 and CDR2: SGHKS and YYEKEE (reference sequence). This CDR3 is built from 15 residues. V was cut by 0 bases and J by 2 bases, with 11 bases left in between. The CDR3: CASSLGRQENYGYTF. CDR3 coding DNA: TGTGCCAGCAGCTTGGGGCGACAGGAAAACTATGGCTACACCTTC.

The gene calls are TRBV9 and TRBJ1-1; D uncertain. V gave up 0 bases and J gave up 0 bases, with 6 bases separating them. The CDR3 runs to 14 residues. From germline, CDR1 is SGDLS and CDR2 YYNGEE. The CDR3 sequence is CASSVVAVNTEAFF. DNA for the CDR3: TGTGCCAGCAGCGTAGTGGCGGTGAACACTGAAGCTTTCTTT.

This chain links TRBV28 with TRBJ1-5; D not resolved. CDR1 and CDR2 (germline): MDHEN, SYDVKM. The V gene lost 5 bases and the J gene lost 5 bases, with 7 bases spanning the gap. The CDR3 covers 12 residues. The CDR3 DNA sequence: TGTGCCAGCAGTGAGGTCGATCAGCCCCAGCATTTT. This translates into CASSEVDQPQHF.

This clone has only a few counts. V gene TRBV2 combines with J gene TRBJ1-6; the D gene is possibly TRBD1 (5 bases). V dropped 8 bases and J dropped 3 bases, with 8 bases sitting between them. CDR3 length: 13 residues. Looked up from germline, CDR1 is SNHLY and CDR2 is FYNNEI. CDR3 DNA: TGTGCCAGCTGCACAGGCTATAATTCACCCCTCCACTTT. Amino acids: CASCTGYNSPLHF.

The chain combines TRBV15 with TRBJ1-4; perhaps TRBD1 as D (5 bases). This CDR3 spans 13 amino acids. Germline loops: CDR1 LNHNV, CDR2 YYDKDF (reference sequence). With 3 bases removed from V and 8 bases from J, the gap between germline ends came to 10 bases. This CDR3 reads CATSRIDSEKLFF. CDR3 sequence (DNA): TGTGCCACCAGCAGGATTGACAGCGAAAAACTGTTTTTT.

The CDR3 spells CSVAGQGSGNQPQHF. The CDR3 DNA reads as TGCAGCGTGGCGGGACAGGGATCTGGCAATCAGCCCCAGCATTTT. This chain links TRBV29-1 with TRBJ1-5, with 9 bases that match TRBD1. Losses at the gene ends were 6 bases for V and 2 bases for J; bases not matched to a gene: 8. The germline CDR1 and CDR2 sequences are SQVTM and ANQGSEA. The CDR3 has 15 amino acids.

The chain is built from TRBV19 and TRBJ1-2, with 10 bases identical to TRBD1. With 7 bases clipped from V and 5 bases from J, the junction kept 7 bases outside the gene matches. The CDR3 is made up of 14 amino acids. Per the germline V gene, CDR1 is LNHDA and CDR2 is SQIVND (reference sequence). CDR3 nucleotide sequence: TGTGCCAGTATCGACAGGGGGCTGTCTTATGGCTACACCTTC. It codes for CASIDRGLSYGYTF.

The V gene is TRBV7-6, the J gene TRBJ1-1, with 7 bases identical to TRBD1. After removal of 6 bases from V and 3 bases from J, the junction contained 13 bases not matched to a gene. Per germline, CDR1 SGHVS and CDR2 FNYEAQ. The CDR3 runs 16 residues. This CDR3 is CASRRSTGDEDTEAFF. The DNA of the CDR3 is TGTGCCAGCAGGCGCTCAACAGGGGATGAGGACACTGAAGCTTTCTTT.

The CDR3 DNA sequence: TGTGCCAGCAGCCAACCGGGACAGGGGTCTGGGGCCAACGTCCTGACTTTC. It specifies CASSQPGQGSGANVLTF. This chain joins TRBV4-2 and TRBJ2-6; 10 bases are a match to TRBD1. The CDR3 runs to 17 residues. The junction had 2 bases not matched to a gene; V was cut back by 2 bases and J by 1 base. The germline CDR1 and CDR2 sequences are LGHNA and YNFKEQ.